The 17 T cell receptor beta chains presented below share a single source sample, sequenced in a study of siplizumab effects on memory and regulatory T cells (dated 2019 in TCRdb). Libraries were built with the immunoSEQ multiplex PCR assay. TCRdb retrieved this table from immuneACCESS and kept in-frame rearrangements only. Not all clones are present; in checked studies, unresolved V genes account for under half, and no reason is known for the remainder. This sample holds some 97,000 clones; about nine tenths were observed only once. Of the sample, 0.14% to 0.15% falls within the top ten clones. The sequenced material came from CD4+ T cells sorted from blood. The receptor source for this set is a human donor in good health.

V is TRBV6-7 and J is TRBJ2-3; 8 bases map to TRBD1. TRBV6-7 is an open reading frame whose function is uncertain. V shed 6 bases, J shed 0 bases, and the junction held 8 bases outside the gene matches. This CDR3 spans 16 amino acids. CDR3 DNA: TGTGCCAGCAGCGTCACAGGGGGATCTAGCACAGATACGCAGTATTTT. It is translated as CASSVTGGSSTDTQYF.

J is TRBJ2-3 and V is TRBV5-4, with TRBD1 matching 8 bases. Trimming cost V 0 bases and J 6 bases; bases outside gene matches: 3. The CDR3 contains 14 residues. The V gene's germline CDR1 is SGHNT and CDR2 YYREEE (reference sequence). CDR3 sequence reads: CASSLAQGADTQYF. In DNA form, the CDR3 reads TGTGCCAGCAGCTTGGCCCAGGGGGCGGATACGCAGTATTTT.

The CDR3 sequence is CAISGQPSGNTIYF. In DNA form, the CDR3 reads TGTGCCATCAGTGGACAGCCTTCTGGAAACACCATATATTTT. This chain uses TRBV10-3 with TRBJ1-3; possibly TRBD1 for D (5 bases). The germline V gene has CDR1 ENHRY and CDR2 SYGVKD. The CDR3 is made up of 14 amino acids. Trimming shortened V by 4 bases and J by 1 base, and 8 bases separated the two germline ends.

The chain has TRBV19 and TRBJ1-3; D gene ambiguous. Germline assignment: CDR1 LNHDA and CDR2 SQIVND (reference sequence). Trimming removed 7 bases from V and 5 bases from J, with 15 bases in between. This CDR3 is 14 amino acids long. CDR3 sequence (DNA): TGTGCCAGTAAGGAGGAACCCGTGCGAAACACCATATATTTT. Its protein product is CASKEEPVRNTIYF.

This chain uses TRBV19 with TRBJ1-1; D perhaps matches TRBD1 (5 bases). The germline V gene has CDR1 LNHDA and CDR2 SQIVND (reference sequence). The CDR3 is made up of 14 amino acids. V lost 1 base and J 0 bases, leaving 6 bases between the germline ends. The CDR3: CASSIGGMNTEAFF. The CDR3 coding sequence is TGTGCCAGTAGTATAGGGGGGATGAACACTGAAGCTTTCTTT.

The chain has TRBV19 and TRBJ2-7, with TRBD1 matching over 10 bases. The junction had 7 bases not matched to a gene; V was cut back by 5 bases and J by 3 bases. Germline CDR1 is LNHDA and CDR2 is SQIVND (reference sequence). The CDR3 length is 15 residues. Here the CDR3 DNA reads TGTGCCAGTAGTCTTGGGACAGGGGCTAACTACGAGCAGTACTTC. Translated: CASSLGTGANYEQYF.

This chain connects TRBV7-9 to TRBJ2-5; D is undetermined. The CDR3 extends over 14 amino acids. Germline CDR1 SEHNR, CDR2 FQNEAQ (reference sequence). V dropped 3 bases and J dropped 0 bases, with 8 bases sitting between them. The CDR3 region is CASSFDINQETQYF. The CDR3 DNA reads TGTGCCAGCAGCTTTGATATTAACCAAGAGACCCAGTACTTC.

The chain is built from TRBV7-2 and TRBJ2-4, with 7 bases aligning to TRBD1. The CDR3 is made up of 13 amino acids. The J segment lost 8 bases and the V segment lost 5 bases, leaving 6 bases of the junction unmatched. Germline V gene lookup returns CDR1 SGHTA and CDR2 FQGNSA. CDR3 sequence: CASSKTGMDIQYF. CDR3 sequence (DNA): TGTGCCAGCAGCAAGACAGGGATGGACATTCAGTACTTC.

The chain employs TRBV18 and TRBJ2-7; TRBD2 matches 10 bases. The CDR3 contains 15 residues. Trimming at V came to 2 bases and at J to 3 bases, leaving 4 bases not matched to a gene. Germline CDR1 and CDR2: KGHSH and LQKENI. The CDR3 sequence: CASSPTSGAYYEQYF. The CDR3 DNA reads as TGTGCCAGCTCACCAACTAGCGGGGCGTACTACGAGCAGTACTTC.

The J gene is TRBJ1-2, the V gene TRBV4-3; 10 nucleotides line up with TRBD1. Germline lookup yields CDR1 LGHNA and CDR2 YSLEER. After removal of 0 bases from V and 7 bases from J, the junction contained 5 bases not matched to a gene. CDR3 length equals 15 residues. CDR3 sequence reads: CASSQDYGDRGGYTF. The CDR3 nucleotides read TGCGCCAGCAGCCAAGATTACGGGGACAGGGGTGGCTACACCTTC.

The chain uses TRBV13 and TRBJ1-1; a weak D match, TRBD1 (5 bases). Germline V gene lookup returns CDR1 PRHDT and CDR2 FYEKMQ (reference sequence). The CDR3 extends over 15 amino acids. V dropped 0 bases and J dropped 3 bases, with 11 bases sitting between them. The CDR3 region is CASSLGQGRYTEAFF. The CDR3 DNA reads as TGTGCCAGCAGCTTAGGCCAGGGAAGGTACACTGAAGCTTTCTTT.

The CDR3 DNA sequence: TGTGCCAGCAGCCAGAGTACTCCGACGCAAGAGACCCAGTACTTC. It is translated as CASSQSTPTQETQYF. The chain uses TRBV2 and TRBJ2-5; D gene ambiguous. The CDR3 is 15 amino acids. Germline CDR1 SNHLY, CDR2 FYNNEI. V gave up 6 bases and J gave up 2 bases, with 16 bases separating them.

This clone was detected only a few times. The chain recombines TRBV28 with TRBJ1-6, with D hard to call. CDR3 length equals 14 residues. The V end lost 4 bases, the J end lost 6 bases, and 10 bases lay between the germline ends. CDR1 MDHEN and CDR2 SYDVKM come from the germline V gene. CDR3 DNA: TGTGCCAGCAGTTCCGGCCATCCTAATTCACCCCTCCACTTT. This codes for CASSSGHPNSPLHF.

The V and J genes are TRBV14 and TRBJ2-4; tentative D call: TRBD1 (5 bases). CDR1 is SGHDN, CDR2 FVKESK, per germline. The V end was cut by 2 bases, the J end by 10 bases, with 9 bases between. The CDR3 length is 12 residues. The DNA for the CDR3 is TGTGCCAGCAGCCAACAGGGCCGAATTCAGTACTTC. Translating gives CASSQQGRIQYF.

V gene TRBV29-1 combines with J gene TRBJ1-3; D not certain. This CDR3 is 13 amino acids long. The germline CDR1 and CDR2 sequences are SQVTM and ANQGSEA. The germline V and J ends were trimmed by 3 bases and 0 bases, with 6 bases remaining between them. CDR3 DNA sequence: TGCAGCGTTGAGGGAAACTCTGGAAACACCATATATTTT. Protein: CSVEGNSGNTIYF.

The V and J genes are TRBV7-9 and TRBJ2-2; 7 bases are shared with TRBD1. The CDR3 contains 16 residues. V dropped 8 bases and J dropped 2; count of bases not matched to a gene: 11. Germline V gene data show CDR1 as SEHNR and CDR2 as FQNEAQ (reference sequence). The CDR3 is CASPTTTGTNTGELFF. The CDR3 DNA is TGTGCCAGCCCAACAACGACAGGGACCAACACCGGGGAGCTGTTTTTT.

The V call is TRBV18, the J call TRBJ2-3; 7 bases align to TRBD1. This CDR3 contains 15 residues. The germline V gene has CDR1 KGHSH and CDR2 LQKENI. The ends lost 1 base at V and 2 bases at J; junction bases unmatched: 3. Here the CDR3 reads CASSPQGQLTDTQYF. The CDR3 nucleotides read TGTGCCAGCTCACCACAGGGACAGCTCACAGATACGCAGTATTTT.